A single sample is the source of the 27 T cell receptor beta chains below, sequenced in a study of OX40 agonist ivuxolimab in advanced cancers. TCRdb's copy holds only in-frame clones and misses some; the assay was immunoSEQ multiplex PCR. Of 48,000 or so clones listed, more than 85% are singletons. The material sequenced was CD4+ or CD8+ T cells sorted from blood, taken in a trial of the OX40 agonist ivuxolimab. The receptors were gathered from an adult with an advanced solid tumor such as melanoma, head and neck, liver or kidney cancer.

The count of this clone is one. The CDR3 loop is CASSLSTSGGVDEQYF. CDR3 nucleotides: TGTGCCAGCAGCTTATCCACTAGCGGGGGGGTGGACGAGCAGTACTTC. The chain links TRBV7-6 to TRBJ2-5; 13 bases line up with TRBD2. The J call is in doubt because the DNA end fits TRBJ2-7 better. The CDR3 consists of 16 residues. CDR1 SGHVS and CDR2 FNYEAQ come from the germline V gene.

This clone was counted once. The V gene is TRBV28, the J gene TRBJ1-2, with D possibly matching TRBD1 (6 bases). The CDR3 contains 15 residues. Per the germline V gene, CDR1 is MDHEN and CDR2 is SYDVKM. V was pared by 5 bases and J by 6 bases, with 19 bases between. CDR3 loop: CASSPSSTGRNGYTF. CDR3 DNA: TGTGCCAGCAGTCCCAGCTCAACAGGGAGGAATGGCTACACCTTC.

This chain uses TRBV7-2 with TRBJ2-3; possible D gene TRBD1, 5 bases. CDR1 and CDR2 (germline): SGHTA, FQGNSA. Between the trimmed V and J ends, which lost 5 bases and 0 bases, there was a span of 9 bases. CDR3 length equals 14 residues. CDR3 bases: TGTGCCAGCAGCCCTAGGGGCAGCACAGATACGCAGTATTTT. This encodes CASSPRGSTDTQYF. The whole variable domain, filled in from reference TRBV7-2 and TRBJ2-3, reads GAGVSQSPSNKVTEKGKDVELRCDPISGHTALYWYRQSLGQGLEFLIYFQGNSAPDKSGLPSDRFSAERTGGSVSTLTIQRTQQEDSAVYLCASSPRGSTDTQYFGPGTRLTVL.

About this clone: The same CDR3 arises from other DNA sequences in this sample as well. The gene calls are TRBV4-1 and TRBJ1-2; TRBD1 matches 9 bases. Germline V gene sequence: CDR1 MGHRA, CDR2 YSYEKL. The CDR3 spans 15 residues. The V and J ends lost 0 bases and 7 bases, in that order; junction bases with no gene match: 6. The CDR3 DNA reads TGCGCCAGCAGCCAAGACCTAGAGACAGGGGGTGGCTACACCTTC. Amino acids: CASSQDLETGGGYTF.

This chain uses TRBV6-5 with TRBJ1-2; TRBD1 matches 7 bases. The CDR3 covers 13 residues. From germline, CDR1 is MNHEY and CDR2 SVGAGI. With 6 bases clipped from V and 6 bases from J, the junction kept 7 bases outside the gene matches. The CDR3, as DNA: TGTGCCAGCAGGGGGGCAGGGGGAAATGGCTACACCTTC. This translates into CASRGAGGNGYTF.

The chain couples TRBV5-6 to TRBJ2-1; 16 nucleotides line up with TRBD2. The CDR3 extends over 19 amino acids. Germline V gene lookup returns CDR1 SGHDT and CDR2 YYEEEE. The V segment lost 4 bases and the J segment 6 bases; nucleotides outside the gene matches: 13. DNA for the CDR3: TGTGCCAGCAGCCTGGGACTAGCGGGAGGGCTCCCCTCAGGCAATGAGCAGTTCTTC. Protein product: CASSLGLAGGLPSGNEQFF. Looking up the rest from reference TRBV5-6 and TRBJ2-1 gives the full variable domain: DAGVTQSPTHLIKTRGQQVTLRCSPKSGHDTVSWYQQALGQGPQFIFQYYEEEERQRGNFPDRFSGHQFPNYSSELNVNALLLGDSALYLCASSLGLAGGLPSGNEQFFGPGTRLTVL.

This sequence joins TRBV15 and TRBJ2-2; 8 bases line up with TRBD2. V trimming: 2 bases; J trimming: 11 bases; junction bases outside the gene matches: 1. Germline lookup yields CDR1 LNHNV and CDR2 YYDKDF (reference sequence). CDR3 length: 12 amino acids. The CDR3 protein is CATSRRGGELFF. The CDR3 DNA follows: TGTGCCACCAGCAGACGGGGGGGAGAGCTGTTTTTT.

This chain connects TRBV4-1 to TRBJ2-7; D unclear. Germline V gene sequence: CDR1 MGHRA, CDR2 YSYEKL. Trimming took 0 bases from V and 4 from J, leaving 7 bases between them. This CDR3 has 13 amino acids. CDR3 sequence reads: CASSQDSAYEQYF. In DNA, the CDR3 is TGCGCCAGCAGCCAAGATTCGGCTTACGAGCAGTACTTC.

This chain uses TRBV7-9 with TRBJ2-1; 7 nucleotides agree with TRBD2. The CDR3 runs to 16 residues. The trim removed 0 bases at V and 1 base at J, leaving 3 bases unmatched. Per germline, CDR1 SEHNR and CDR2 FQNEAQ (reference sequence). Written as DNA, the CDR3 is TGTGCCAGCAGCTTAGCCCGAGCGGGATCCTACAATGAGCAGTTCTTC. Translating it yields CASSLARAGSYNEQFF. Drawing the rest from reference TRBV7-9 and TRBJ2-1, the complete variable domain is DTGVSQNPRHKITKRGQNVTFRCDPISEHNRLYWYRQTLGQGPEFLTYFQNEAQLEKSRLLSDRFSAERPKGSFSTLEIQRTEQGDSAMYLCASSLARAGSYNEQFFGPGTRLTVL.

To note about this clone: Other nucleotide sequences from this sample produce the same CDR3. V usage is TRBV5-6 and J usage is TRBJ2-5, with 7 bases that match TRBD1. The CDR3 totals 13 residues. The ends lost 4 bases at V and 5 bases at J; junction bases unmatched: 5. Germline loops: CDR1 SGHDT, CDR2 YYEEEE. In DNA, the CDR3 is TGTGCCAGCAGCGACAGGGTACAGGAGACCCAGTACTTC. Translated, it gives CASSDRVQETQYF. Full variable domain (remainder filled in from reference TRBV5-6 and TRBJ2-5): DAGVTQSPTHLIKTRGQQVTLRCSPKSGHDTVSWYQQALGQGPQFIFQYYEEEERQRGNFPDRFSGHQFPNYSSELNVNALLLGDSALYLCASSDRVQETQYFGPGTRLLVL.

The rearrangement links TRBV10-3 to TRBJ2-5; unclear D gene. With 4 bases removed from V and 2 bases from J, the gap between germline ends came to 8 bases. The germline V gene has CDR1 ENHRY and CDR2 SYGVKD. This CDR3 comprises 13 residues. The CDR3 nucleotides read TGTGCCATCAGTGGGGTCGGACAAGAGACCCAGTACTTC. Its translation: CAISGVGQETQYF.

V and J are TRBV7-2 and TRBJ2-1; tentatively, D is TRBD2 (5 bases). This CDR3 spans 18 amino acids. Germline V CDR1 and CDR2: SGHTA, FQGNSA. The V and J ends lost 5 bases and 5 bases respectively, with 25 bases between them. CDR3 in amino acids: CASSPGIGPGRDNNEQFF. CDR3 nucleotides: TGTGCCAGCAGCCCCGGGATAGGTCCAGGCCGGGATAACAATGAGCAGTTCTTC.

This chain joins TRBV10-3 and TRBJ2-7; 7 bases line up with TRBD2. Germline CDR1 is ENHRY and CDR2 is SYGVKD. Trimming took 4 bases from V and 2 from J; bases not matched to a gene: 14. This CDR3 region has 17 residues. The DNA for the CDR3 is TGTGCCATCAGTGCCGGGAGGCCCGGGGCCCGGCCCTACGAGCAGTACTTC. Protein: CAISAGRPGARPYEQYF.

CDR3 DNA: TGTGCCAGCAGCGTAAGTCACAGGGGCGGCAATGAGCAGTTCTTC. It yields the protein CASSVSHRGGNEQFF. This chain joins TRBV9 and TRBJ2-1; TRBD1 agrees at 7 bases. The V segment lost 1 base and the J segment 6 bases; nucleotides outside the gene matches: 7. The length of the CDR3 is 15 residues. Germline V CDR1 and CDR2: SGDLS, YYNGEE. Complete variable domain (other parts from reference TRBV9 and TRBJ2-1): DSGVTQTPKHLITATGQRVTLRCSPRSGDLSVYWYQQSLDQGLQFLIQYYNGEERAKGNILERFSAQQFPDLHSELNLSSLELGDSALYFCASSVSHRGGNEQFFGPGTRLTVL.

The chain is built from TRBV7-7 and TRBJ2-2; D is possibly TRBD1 (6 bases). The CDR3 totals 13 residues. Deletions cut 4 bases from V and 8 bases from J, with 11 bases between. CDR1 and CDR2 from the germline V gene are SSHAT and FNYEAQ (reference sequence). CDR3 coding DNA: TGTGCCAGCAGCTCCAGGGGCATGGGGGAGCTGTTTTTT. This codes for CASSSRGMGELFF.

The chain uses TRBV9 and TRBJ1-1; 7 bases align to TRBD1. The CDR3 has 14 amino acids. The germline V gene has CDR1 SGDLS and CDR2 YYNGEE. V lost 4 bases to trimming and J lost 1 base; unmatched junction nucleotides: 4. The CDR3 nucleotides read TGTGCCAGCAGCAAGGGACAGTCGAACACTGAAGCTTTCTTT. Amino acid sequence: CASSKGQSNTEAFF.

The chain carries TRBV28 and TRBJ1-1; 8 bases map to TRBD1. This CDR3 is 12 amino acids long. Unmatched junction bases numbered 5, after V lost 10 bases and J lost 4 bases. Germline V CDR1 and CDR2: MDHEN, SYDVKM. CDR3 sequence (DNA): TGTGCCACCCCCGACAGGGGCACTGAAGCTTTCTTT. Its protein is CATPDRGTEAFF.

V usage is TRBV5-8 and J usage is TRBJ2-7; 11 nucleotides align to TRBD2. There are 14 residues in the CDR3. The germline V gene has CDR1 SGHTS and CDR2 YDEGEE. V shed 5 bases, J shed 5 bases, and the junction held 6 bases outside the gene matches. The CDR3 nucleotides are TGTGCCAGCAGAACGACTAGCGGGACCCACGAGCAGTACTTC. It codes for CASRTTSGTHEQYF.

The chain links TRBV18 to TRBJ2-5; D gene uncertain. The CDR3 length is 13 residues. The germline V and J ends were trimmed by 6 bases and 7 bases, with 15 bases remaining between them. Germline loops: CDR1 KGHSH, CDR2 LQKENI. The CDR3 nucleotides read TGTGCCAGCTCTCTACCCCCTGTACCGACCCAGTACTTC. This encodes CASSLPPVPTQYF.

The chain couples TRBV2 to TRBJ1-5; a weak D match, TRBD1 (6 bases). Trimming took 2 bases from V and 6 from J, leaving 14 bases between them. The CDR3 loop spans 15 amino acids. CDR1 and CDR2 from the germline V gene are SNHLY and FYNNEI. CDR3 sequence reads: CASSELGRGSQPQHF. The CDR3 DNA follows: TGTGCCAGCAGTGAACTGGGCAGGGGTAGTCAGCCCCAGCATTTT.

V gene TRBV28 combines with J gene TRBJ2-1; 10 bases are a match to TRBD2. V was pared by 3 bases and J by 6 bases, with 8 bases of the junction left unmatched. The germline CDR1 and CDR2 sequences are MDHEN and SYDVKM. This CDR3 comprises 16 residues. The DNA for the CDR3 is TGTGCCAGCAGTTTGGTAGCTAGCGGGAGTACCAATGAGCAGTTCTTC. This translates into CASSLVASGSTNEQFF.

The rearrangement joins TRBV6-5 to TRBJ1-1; D gene uncertain. V lost 7 bases and J lost 0, with 6 bases in between. The CDR3 consists of 12 residues. CDR1 is MNHEY, CDR2 SVGAGI, per germline. CDR3 coding DNA: TGTGCCAGCAAGACGGTGAACACTGAAGCTTTCTTT. Translated: CASKTVNTEAFF.

The rearrangement joins TRBV7-6 to TRBJ2-5, with 10 nucleotides matching TRBD2. The V and J ends lost 1 base and 3 bases, in that order; junction bases with no gene match: 8. The CDR3 loop spans 17 amino acids. Per the germline V gene, CDR1 is SGHVS and CDR2 is FNYEAQ. The CDR3 DNA sequence: TGTGCCAGCAGCTTAGAAGTAGCGGGGGGCTGGAAAGAGACCCAGTACTTC. Its translation: CASSLEVAGGWKETQYF.

This rearrangement joins TRBV6-5 to TRBJ2-5; no definite D call. Germline V gives CDR1 MNHEY, CDR2 SVGAGI. The CDR3 totals 14 residues. Trimming took 6 bases from V and 4 from J, leaving 15 bases between them. CDR3 in amino acids: CASSLGMVGETQYF. CDR3 DNA sequence: TGTGCCAGCAGCCTAGGAATGGTTGGAGAGACCCAGTACTTC.

This chain uses TRBV7-9 with TRBJ1-1; D remains ambiguous. V lost 1 base, J lost 2 bases, and 8 bases lay in between. The germline V gene has CDR1 SEHNR and CDR2 FQNEAQ (reference sequence). CDR3 size: 14 residues. The CDR3 DNA reads as TGTGCCAGCAGCTTAGGCAGTGGAAACACTGAAGCTTTCTTT. Encoded protein: CASSLGSGNTEAFF.

The J gene is TRBJ2-1, the V gene TRBV6-1; TRBD2 might be the D (5 bases). V was shortened by 2 bases and J by 4 bases, with 15 bases between the two germline ends. The CDR3 is 16 residues long. Per the germline V gene, CDR1 is MNHNS and CDR2 is SASEGT. The CDR3 nucleotides are TGTGCCAGCAGTGAATACGGGGTAGGCGATTACAATGAGCAGTTCTTC. It translates to CASSEYGVGDYNEQFF.

The chain uses TRBV7-2 and TRBJ1-1, with no clear D. Trimming removed 4 bases at V and 0 bases at J, with 9 bases between. Germline-derived CDR1 and CDR2 are SGHTA and FQGNSA. CDR3 length equals 14 residues. The CDR3 region is CASSSRSMNTEAFF. Here the CDR3 DNA reads TGTGCCAGCAGCTCTCGTAGCATGAACACTGAAGCTTTCTTT. Filled out from reference TRBV7-2 and TRBJ1-1, the complete variable domain reads GAGVSQSPSNKVTEKGKDVELRCDPISGHTALYWYRQSLGQGLEFLIYFQGNSAPDKSGLPSDRFSAERTGGSVSTLTIQRTQQEDSAVYLCASSSRSMNTEAFFGQGTRLTVV.